This T cell receptor beta chain was sequenced for a study of cytomegalovirus exposure and HLA in healthy donors. This PCR relied on a set of 60 Vbeta primers and 13 Jbeta primers. Produced via immunoSEQ multiplex PCR; TCRdb's table is partial and in-frame only. The sample contains about 120,000 clones, roughly four fifths of which appear only once. Between the trimmed V and J ends, which lost 7 bases and 6 bases, there was a span of 8 bases. CDR1 and CDR2 (germline): MNHEY, SMNVEV (reference sequence). The CDR3 has 11 amino acids. Sequencing was carried out using PBMCs. This TCR derives from a woman aged 40 to 50 in good health and CMV-seropositive. This sequence joins TRBV27 and TRBJ2-3; D possibly corresponds to TRBD2 (6 bases). As DNA, the CDR3 is TGTGCCAGCAATCGGGGGGATACGCAGTATTTT. Encoded protein: CASNRGDTQYF.